This T cell receptor (beta chain) was sequenced in a study of vaccination and CD4 T cells after COVID-19. The CDR3 has 13 residues. Germline values: CDR1 KGHDR, CDR2 SFDVKD. Trimming took 3 bases from V and 8 from J, leaving 11 bases between them. Time point in this sample: late sampling 161 to 241 days after vaccination in a few convalescent patients. Via MiXCR, TCRdb re-called the PCR reads, giving one row per CDR3 protein. The sample yields some 40,000 distinct CDR3 sequences, around 35% seen once. This clonotype was seen only a few times. This TCR came from a human donor who had recovered from COVID-19. The rearrangement links TRBV24-1 to TRBJ2-3; no reliable D call. Sequencing was performed on CD4+ T cells from blood, taken about 7 months after SARS-CoV-2 vaccination. The CDR3: CATSDPRLGTQYF. The CDR3 DNA reads TGTGCCACCAGTGATCCTCGCTTAGGTACGCAGTATTTT.